This T cell receptor (beta chain) was recovered during a study of T cells in Graves' hyperthyroidism and ophthalmopathy. About the research overall: Peripheral blood was collected at initial diagnosis, before any treatment. Study-wide findings and caveats: Before onset, by a median of about seven months, the model predicted ophthalmopathy. Most clonotypes expanded in the thyroid (above 0.001) were also present in blood.

The CDR3 length is 14 residues. Germline assignment: CDR1 MNHEY and CDR2 SVGEGT. Deletions cut 3 bases from V and 3 bases from J, with 12 bases between. Amplification of TCR beta CDR3 regions used RNA as the template. Using the HTBI primer set, a first-round RT-PCR was run on the TCR CDR3. TCRdb recomputed calls from the multiplex PCR reads with MiXCR, one row per CDR3 protein. This sample has roughly 650,000 distinct CDR3 sequences, with approximately 15% found just once. As concerns this clonotype: Its antigen is not known.

The chain joins TRBV6-2 or TRBV6-3 to TRBJ2-7; D remains unclear. The sequencing sample was made of blood. The clonotype originates from a woman between 40 and 50 years old with Graves' ophthalmopathy. The CDR3 DNA reads TGTGCCAGCAGTTATAGGGCCCCCCTCTACGAGCAGTACTTC. Encoded protein: CASSYRAPLYEQYF.